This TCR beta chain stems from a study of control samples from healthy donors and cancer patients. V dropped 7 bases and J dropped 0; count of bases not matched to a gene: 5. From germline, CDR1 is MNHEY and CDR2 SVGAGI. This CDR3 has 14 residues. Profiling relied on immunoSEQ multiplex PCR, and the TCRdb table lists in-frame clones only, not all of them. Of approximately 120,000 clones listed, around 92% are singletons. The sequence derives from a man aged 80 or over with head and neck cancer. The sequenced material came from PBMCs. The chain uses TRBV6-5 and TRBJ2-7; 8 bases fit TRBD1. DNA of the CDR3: TGTGCCAGCACCCCGGACAGGGACTCCTACGAGCAGTACTTC. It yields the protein CASTPDRDSYEQYF.